The rows below give T cell receptor beta chains drawn from one sample of a study of shared clonotypes between healthy human individuals. Profiled with immunoSEQ multiplex PCR; TCRdb holds only in-frame clones, not every one. Of 1,400,000 or so clones listed, 98% to 99% are singletons. The sample comprised naive CD4+ T cells sorted from blood. These receptor sequences come from a young man in good health. Each CDR3 is given with its conserved first and last residue.

CDR3aa | j_gene | v_gene
CASSPLSRGLVPEAFF | TRBJ1-1 | TRBV18
CASSVDARSYEQYF | TRBJ2-7 | TRBV9
CASSEVPKREKLFF | TRBJ1-4 | TRBV6-1
CAWRYGRAHDGYTF | TRBJ1-2 | TRBV30
CASSIADAYTEAFF | TRBJ1-1 | TRBV19
CASSAFQETQYF | TRBJ2-5 | TRBV5-1
CASSEASGLNEQFF | TRBJ2-1 | TRBV10-2
CASSKTGTGFDGYTF | TRBJ1-2 | TRBV7-8
CASSQDGSRGVPQHF | TRBJ1-5 | TRBV4-2
CASSSQGSFREQYF | TRBJ2-7 | TRBV25-1
CASSSAGRGEETQYF | TRBJ2-5 | TRBV27
CASSPFLSSYNEQFF | TRBJ2-1 | TRBV5-1
CASSLVGQGLTGELFF | TRBJ2-2 | TRBV5-1
CASSTDTFHTDTQYF | TRBJ2-3 | TRBV19
CASSEPFRQGLGYTF | TRBJ1-2 | TRBV6-1
CASTKRIPTGEAGELFF | TRBJ2-2 | TRBV7-7
CASSLAGVADTQYF | TRBJ2-3 | TRBV5-1
CASTEGVRGNYGYTF | TRBJ1-2 | TRBV2
CASSRVVLSNTEAFF | TRBJ1-1 | TRBV2
CASSFSPDTQYF | TRBJ2-3 | TRBV28
CASRVGQAWTF | TRBJ1-2 | TRBV6-5
CASSFQGRSNQPQHF | TRBJ1-5 | TRBV5-6
CASSLLGSTDTQYF | TRBJ2-3 | TRBV5-6